The 7 T cell receptor beta chains listed next were all sequenced from one sample in a study of cytomegalovirus exposure and HLA in healthy donors. With 60 Vbeta and 13 Jbeta primers, the PCR was carried out. Data came from immunoSEQ multiplex PCR; TCRdb stores just in-frame clones and leaves some out. The table lists 150,000 to 200,000 clones, approximately 80% of them singletons. The sample comprised PBMCs. These receptors all stem from a woman aged 18-30 years in good health and CMV-seronegative.

The J gene is TRBJ2-1, the V gene TRBV19, with 11 positions matching TRBD2. With 1 base clipped from V and 9 bases from J, the junction kept 8 bases outside the gene matches. The CDR3 totals 16 residues. CDR1 and CDR2 from the germline V gene are LNHDA and SQIVND (reference sequence). The CDR3 DNA is TGTGCCAGTAGTATAGCCTGGACTAGCGGGTTCGGTGAGCAGTTCTTC. It specifies CASSIAWTSGFGEQFF.

This clone was recorded a few times. V gene TRBV4-3 combines with J gene TRBJ1-1, with a tentative D call TRBD1 (5 bases). CDR3 length: 18 amino acids. V was shortened by 0 bases and J by 0 bases, with 17 bases between the two germline ends. The V gene's germline CDR1 is LGHNA and CDR2 YSLEER. The CDR3 DNA is TGCGCCAGCAGCCAAGATCATCAGAGGGGCGGGATGAACACTGAAGCTTTCTTT. The encoded protein is CASSQDHQRGGMNTEAFF.

This chain uses TRBV27 with TRBJ2-7; D not certain. V was clipped by 6 bases and J by 2 bases, with 8 bases between them. The CDR3 has 12 amino acids. Germline lookup yields CDR1 MNHEY and CDR2 SMNVEV (reference sequence). In DNA, the CDR3 is TGTGCCAGCAGATTTAGTCCCTACGAGCAGTACTTC. It codes for CASRFSPYEQYF.

This rearrangement joins TRBV2 to TRBJ2-6; 8 bases match TRBD1. The length of the CDR3 is 19 residues. CDR1 and CDR2 from the germline V gene are SNHLY and FYNNEI. The trim removed 6 bases at V and 0 bases at J, leaving 13 bases unmatched. The CDR3 loop is CASRPGQGKSDSGANVLTF. The CDR3 region has the DNA TGTGCCAGCAGGCCCGGACAGGGTAAATCTGACTCTGGGGCCAACGTCCTGACTTTC.

The chain couples TRBV28 to TRBJ2-7, with 8 bases fitting TRBD2. Unmatched junction bases numbered 14, after V lost 4 bases and J lost 9 bases. CDR1 is MDHEN, CDR2 SYDVKM, per germline. The CDR3 consists of 15 residues. CDR3 coding DNA: TGTGCCAGCAGTTACCAATCGACGGGGGGGTTCGGGCAGTACTTC. Translated: CASSYQSTGGFGQYF.

The chain couples TRBV4-3 to TRBJ2-3; tentative D call: TRBD2 (5 bases). The CDR3 runs 14 residues. V was shortened by 3 bases and J by 6 bases, with 13 bases between the two germline ends. Germline loops: CDR1 LGHNA, CDR2 YSLEER. Here the CDR3 DNA reads TGCGCCAGCAGCCAGACTATAGCGCGGGATACGCAGTATTTT. Translating gives CASSQTIARDTQYF.

Worth noting for this clone: This sample includes further DNA sequences coding for the same CDR3. The chain uses TRBV28 and TRBJ1-5; a possible D gene is TRBD1 (6 bases). V was trimmed by 6 bases and J by 1 base, leaving 13 bases between them. Germline V gene data show CDR1 as MDHEN and CDR2 as SYDVKM. The CDR3 extends over 15 amino acids. The CDR3 DNA is TGTGCCAGCAGCCTGGGGGGGGCGAGCAATCAGCCCCAGCATTTT. Encoded protein: CASSLGGASNQPQHF. Using reference TRBV28 and TRBJ1-5 for the parts outside the CDR3, the full variable domain is DVKVTQSSRYLVKRTGEKVFLECVQDMDHENMFWYRQDPGLGLRLIYFSYDVKMKEKGDIPEGYSVSREKKERFSLILESASTNQTSMYLCASSLGGASNQPQHFGDGTRLSIL.